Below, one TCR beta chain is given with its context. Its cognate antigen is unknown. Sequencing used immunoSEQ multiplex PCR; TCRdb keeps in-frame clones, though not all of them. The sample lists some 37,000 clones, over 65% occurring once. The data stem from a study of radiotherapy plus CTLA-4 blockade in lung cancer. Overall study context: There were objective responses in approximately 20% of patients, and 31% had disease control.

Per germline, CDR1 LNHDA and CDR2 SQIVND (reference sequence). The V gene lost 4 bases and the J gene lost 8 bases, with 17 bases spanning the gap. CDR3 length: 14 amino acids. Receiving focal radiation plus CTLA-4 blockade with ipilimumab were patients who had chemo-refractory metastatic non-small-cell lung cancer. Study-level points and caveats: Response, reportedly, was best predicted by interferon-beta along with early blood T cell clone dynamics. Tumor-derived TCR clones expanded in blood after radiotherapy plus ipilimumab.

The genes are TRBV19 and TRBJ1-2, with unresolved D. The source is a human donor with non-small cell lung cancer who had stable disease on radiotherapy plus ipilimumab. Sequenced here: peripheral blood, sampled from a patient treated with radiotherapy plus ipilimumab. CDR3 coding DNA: TGTGCCAGTAGTACCATCTTACTCTCAGGAGGCTACACCTTC. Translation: CASSTILLSGGYTF. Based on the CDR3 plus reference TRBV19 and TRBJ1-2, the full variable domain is DGGITQSPKYLFRKEGQNVTLSCEQNLNHDAMYWYRQDPGQGLRLIYYSQIVNDFQKGDIAEGYSVSREKKESFPLTVTSAQKNPTAFYLCASSTILLSGGYTFGSGTRLTVV.